This T cell receptor beta chain was observed in a study of T cells in Graves' hyperthyroidism and ophthalmopathy. Study summary: Peripheral blood was taken when the disease was first diagnosed, before any treatment began.

General study results and limits: Ophthalmopathy got predicted by the model a median approximately 6 months before its onset.

Uncontrolled infection, other autoimmune disease, pregnancy or lactation barred patients from enrollment. Each diagnosis was grounded in clinical symptoms, serum thyroxine and TRAb, thyroid ultrasound, and orbital computed tomography. Amplified TCR beta CDR3 regions came from RNA transcripts. HTBI primers drove first-round RT-PCR of the TCR CDR3. TCRdb called the multiplex PCR reads again in MiXCR, with one record for every CDR3 protein. The profile shows some 580,000 distinct CDR3 sequences, more than 15% of them singletons. The CDR3 sequence is 15 residues long. V gave up 4 bases and J gave up 7 bases, with 16 bases separating them. Germline V gene data show CDR1 as MDHEN and CDR2 as SYDVKM. Notes on this clonotype: Antigen: not known.

This clonotype was sampled from a woman between 40 and 55 years old with Graves' ophthalmopathy. The genes are TRBV28 and TRBJ2-2; maybe TRBD2 (5 bases). Sequencing was carried out using blood. The CDR3 sequence: CASSSPTRAGGELFF. DNA for the CDR3: TGTGCCAGCAGTTCCCCCACACGCGCGGGCGGGGAGCTGTTTTTT.